Sequencing of this T cell receptor (beta chain) was carried out in a study of blood T cell repertoires in COVID-19. Trimming stripped 3 bases from V and 6 bases from J, with 18 bases between. Germline lookup yields CDR1 SGDLS and CDR2 YYNGEE. The CDR3 loop spans 15 amino acids. The data were produced by immunoSEQ multiplex PCR, yet TCRdb's version contains in-frame clones alone and is incomplete. The table includes 300,000 or so clones, around nine tenths detected once. Sequencing used peripheral blood. The TCR sequence derives from a middle-aged man with active or convalescent COVID-19. The chain links TRBV9 to TRBJ1-1, with a tentative D call TRBD1 (6 bases). CDR3 in amino acids: CASSAQGNGAAEAFF. The CDR3 DNA reads TGTGCCAGCAGCGCACAGGGAAACGGTGCCGCTGAAGCTTTCTTT.